This T cell receptor (beta chain) came from a study of blood T cell repertoires in COVID-19. In the study overall: Spain, Italy and the United States supplied samples that represented acute and convalescent COVID-19.

Losses at the gene ends were 4 bases for V and 6 bases for J; bases not matched to a gene: 5. This CDR3 is built from 14 residues. The germline CDR1 and CDR2 sequences are PRHDT and FYEKMQ (reference sequence). Per the authors' pipeline: Estimates of nucleated cell counts were drawn from the amplification of reference gene primers. Produced via immunoSEQ multiplex PCR; TCRdb's table is partial and in-frame only. V and J calls plus clone size are reproduced from that table; the DNA served to infer D and trimming. Here the sample spans about 220,000 clones, 70% to 90% being singletons. The specimen was peripheral blood. The V and J genes are TRBV13 and TRBJ2-1; TRBD2 matches at 8 bases. The receptor was derived from a woman in her thirties who had recovered from COVID-19. The CDR3 nucleotides read TGTGCCAGCAGCTCTGCGGGGGGCGGCAATGAGCAGTTCTTC. Encoded protein: CASSSAGGGNEQFF. Combining the CDR3 with reference TRBV13 and TRBJ2-1 gives the whole variable domain AAGVIQSPRHLIKEKRETATLKCYPIPRHDTVYWYQQGPGQDPQFLISFYEKMQSDKGSIPDRFSAQQFSDYHSELNMSSLELGDSALYFCASSSAGGGNEQFFGPGTRLTVL.